This entry concerns a single T cell receptor (beta chain). As yet, its antigen is unknown. This sample is drawn from a study of T cell responses to AZD1222 COVID-19 vaccine. Study at large: Analyses pooled second doses at about 4 or about 12 weeks. Study conclusions and caveats: Only after the peak T cell response were repertoires sampled. Across spike, vaccine-associated CD4 TCRs were found, dominant at 160-218 and 743-854. Two doses of AZD1222 preceded a rise in Spike-specific TCR breadth and depth.

The CDR3 sequence is 16 residues long. Germline lookup yields CDR1 MNHEY and CDR2 SMNVEV (reference sequence). Trimming took 6 bases from V and 11 from J, leaving 26 bases between them. The repertoire was sequenced with immunoSEQ multiplex PCR; TCRdb's copy has only in-frame clones and lacks some. This sample yields more than 95,000 clones, of which 80% to 90% are seen a single time; 7% to 10% belongs to the top ten. This TCR was sampled from an adult in good health. J is TRBJ1-5 and V is TRBV27; a possible D gene is TRBD1 (6 bases). The sequences come from peripheral blood, collected on day 0 of AZD1222 vaccination. In DNA, the CDR3 is TGTGCCAGCAGGAGAGGGGGGCAAGGGGTTCGGGGAGCCCAGCATTTT. Protein: CASRRGGQGVRGAQHF.